This TCR beta chain comes out of a study of identical twins. Template switching created a universal primer site, and the cDNA included unique molecular identifiers. TCRdb redid the calling of the 5' RACE reads with MiXCR, one entry per CDR3 protein. The table includes 1.5 million to 2 million distinct CDR3 sequences, around a third detected once. The germline CDR1 and CDR2 sequences are LNHNV and YYDKDF (reference sequence). The V and J ends lost 0 bases and 8 bases respectively, with 11 bases between them. The CDR3 runs to 14 residues. This receptor was identified in a newborn girl in good health. Sequencing input: cord blood. The chain joins TRBV15 to TRBJ2-1, with D hard to call. The CDR3 DNA reads TGTGCCACCAGCAGAGATCGGTTTTTGGATGAGCAGTTCTTC. Its translation is CATSRDRFLDEQFF.